This is a list of T cell receptor beta chains from one sample in a study of shared clonotypes between healthy human individuals. Some clones are missing from TCRdb's copy, which holds only in-frame ones; the method was immunoSEQ multiplex PCR. Here the sample spans hundreds of thousands of clones, approximately 95% being singletons. Material for sequencing was naive CD8+ T cells sorted from blood. These receptor sequences come from a woman in her thirties in good health. CDR3s include the opening cysteine and the closing phenylalanine or tryptophan. Fields, in order: V gene, J gene, CDR3 protein.

TRBV6-5	TRBJ2-7	CASSSRSPLPYEQYF
TRBV30	TRBJ1-4	CASIERGVTGTREKEKLFF
TRBV4-1	.	CASSQTVQAEQYF
TRBV7-9	TRBJ2-1	CASSLLAGGPYNEQFF
TRBV30	.	CAWSEGEVYEQYF
TRBV27	TRBJ1-5	CASSLTGSNQPQHF
TRBV7-9	TRBJ2-3	CASELGRQYF
TRBV5-1	TRBJ1-1	CASSLAEVGNTEAFF
TRBV27	TRBJ1-4	CASSLWGQGSEKLFF
TRBV7-3	TRBJ2-7	CASSFGVGYEQYF
TRBV11-1	TRBJ2-7	CASSLGAGSYEQYF
TRBV7-8	TRBJ2-7	CASSLKSIWMGEQYF
TRBV7-2	TRBJ2-7	CASSTGTSSHEQYF